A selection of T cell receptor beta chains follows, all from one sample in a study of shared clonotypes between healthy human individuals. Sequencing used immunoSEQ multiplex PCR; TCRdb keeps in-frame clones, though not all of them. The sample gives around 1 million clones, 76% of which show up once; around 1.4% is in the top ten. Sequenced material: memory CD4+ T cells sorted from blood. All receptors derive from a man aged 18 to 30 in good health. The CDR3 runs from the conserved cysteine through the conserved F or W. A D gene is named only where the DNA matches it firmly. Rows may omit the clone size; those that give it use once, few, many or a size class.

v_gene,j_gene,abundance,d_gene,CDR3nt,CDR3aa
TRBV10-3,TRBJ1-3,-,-,TGTGCCATCAGTGAGAGACGAGGGGGAAACACCATATATTTT,CAISERRGGNTIYF
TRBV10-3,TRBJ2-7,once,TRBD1,TGTGCCATCAGTGCTACAGGGGCCTACGAGCAGTACTTC,CAISATGAYEQYF
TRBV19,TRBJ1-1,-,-,TGTGCCAGTAGCATCGGGGGTCGGGCTGAAGCTTTCTTT,CASSIGGRAEAFF
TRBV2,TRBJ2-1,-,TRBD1,TGTGCCAGCAGCCGGGACAGAGGCTTCTACAATGAGCAGTTCTTC,CASSRDRGFYNEQFF
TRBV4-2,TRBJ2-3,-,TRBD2,TGTGCCAGCAGCTTGGAAGGACTAGGAACAGATACGCAGTATTTT,CASSLEGLGTDTQYF
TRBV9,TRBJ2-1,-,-,TGTGCCAGCAGCGCCCAGGCATACAATGAGCAGTTCTTC,CASSAQAYNEQFF
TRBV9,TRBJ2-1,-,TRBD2,TGTGCCAGCAGCCTGACTAGCGGGGGGTGGGATGAGCAGTTCTTC,CASSLTSGGWDEQFF
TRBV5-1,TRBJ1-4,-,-,TGCGCCAGCAGACGACAAGGCTCGGCAGGGTCCAATGAAAAACTGTTTTTT,CASRRQGSAGSNEKLFF
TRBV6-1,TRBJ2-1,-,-,TGTGCCAGCAGTGAAGGGCTCCAGTTCTTC,CASSEGLQFF
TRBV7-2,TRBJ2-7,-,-,TGTGCCAGCAGCTTAGCGGCTAGCGACTACGAGCAGTACTTC,CASSLAASDYEQYF